The 13 T cell receptor beta chains presented below share a single source sample, sequenced in a study of T cells in localized non-small cell lung cancer. The repertoire was sequenced with immunoSEQ multiplex PCR; TCRdb's copy has only in-frame clones and lacks some. The sample holds approximately 26,000 clones, under 95% seen once. This specimen consisted of peripheral blood, obtained before any cancer treatment. These receptors were taken from a female donor over 55 with stage II squamous cell lung carcinoma.

This chain connects TRBV6-5 to TRBJ2-5, with D possibly being TRBD1 (6 bases). Germline values: CDR1 MNHEY, CDR2 SVGAGI. V lost 0 bases and J lost 7, with 15 bases in between. The CDR3 runs 15 residues. The chain's CDR3 is CASSYSGQPAGTQYF. The CDR3 DNA sequence: TGTGCCAGCAGTTACTCAGGACAGCCGGCCGGGACCCAGTACTTC.

The chain combines TRBV6-6 with TRBJ1-3; D gene unclear. Trimming stripped 0 bases from V and 5 bases from J, with 5 bases between. The CDR3 sequence is 13 residues long. Germline CDR1 MNHNY, CDR2 SVGAGI (reference sequence). The CDR3 DNA reads as TGTGCCAGCAGTTACTCCGGCCGAAACACCATATATTTT. It codes for CASSYSGRNTIYF.

The chain employs TRBV9 and TRBJ2-7; D remains unclear. The germline CDR1 and CDR2 sequences are SGDLS and YYNGEE. The length of the CDR3 is 13 residues. The V end lost 3 bases, the J end lost 2 bases, and 9 bases lay between the germline ends. The CDR3 loop reads CASSAGQTYEQYF. DNA of the CDR3: TGTGCCAGCAGCGCTGGGCAAACCTACGAGCAGTACTTC.

The rearrangement joins TRBV6-1 to TRBJ1-4, with D possibly matching TRBD1 (6 bases). The germline V gene has CDR1 MNHNS and CDR2 SASEGT. CDR3 length: 19 amino acids. V was cut by 4 bases and J by 3 bases, with 24 bases left in between. CDR3 in amino acids: CASSGRDIMEFLANEKLFF. CDR3 bases: TGTGCCAGCAGTGGCCGGGACATCATGGAATTTTTGGCTAATGAAAAACTGTTTTTT.

V gene TRBV5-6 combines with J gene TRBJ1-3; no clear D gene. The ends were cut back, 1 base at V and 4 bases at J, with 12 bases in the middle. There are 15 residues in the CDR3. The germline CDR1 and CDR2 sequences are SGHDT and YYEEEE. CDR3 in DNA: TGTGCCAGCAGCTTGTTTACAGCCCAAGGAAACACCATATATTTT. Translating it yields CASSLFTAQGNTIYF.

This chain uses TRBV5-1 with TRBJ2-7, with D tentatively TRBD2 (7 bases). The CDR3 length is 16 residues. Germline CDR1 and CDR2: SGHRS and YFSETQ. Trimming stripped 4 bases from V and 5 bases from J, with 22 bases between. For the CDR3, the DNA is TGCGCCAGCAGCAAAGGGGGAGGGTCCCTGGCCCACGAGCAGTACTTC. It specifies CASSKGGGSLAHEQYF.

The chain couples TRBV2 to TRBJ1-4, with D uncertain. Per the germline V gene, CDR1 is SNHLY and CDR2 is FYNNEI. The CDR3 extends over 11 amino acids. The V end lost 4 bases, the J end lost 11 bases, and 8 bases lay between the germline ends. CDR3 sequence: CASSGDGKLFF. CDR3 sequence (DNA): TGTGCCAGCAGTGGTGACGGCAAACTGTTTTTT.

The gene calls are TRBV30 and TRBJ1-2, with a weak D call TRBD1 (5 bases). CDR3 length: 11 amino acids. Deletions cut 8 bases from V and 8 bases from J, with 15 bases between. Germline V gene sequence: CDR1 GTSNPN, CDR2 SVGIG (reference sequence). CDR3 DNA sequence: TGTGCCGGCCGTCCAGGGTCAGGCTACACCTTC. Amino acids: CAGRPGSGYTF. The full variable domain, completed using reference TRBV30 and TRBJ1-2, is SQTIHQWPATLVQPVGSPLSLECTVEGTSNPNLYWYRQAAGRGLQLLFYSVGIGQISSEVPQNLSASRPQDRQFILSSKKLLLSDSGFYLCAGRPGSGYTFGSGTRLTVV.

V gene TRBV6-1 combines with J gene TRBJ2-1; TRBD1 is a possible D gene (5 bases). Looked up from germline, CDR1 is MNHNS and CDR2 is SASEGT. V lost 2 bases, J lost 8 bases, and 13 bases lay in between. CDR3 size: 14 residues. The CDR3 spells CASSERAGYDEQFF. The CDR3 DNA reads TGTGCCAGCAGTGAAAGGGCAGGGTATGATGAGCAGTTCTTC.

This clone was counted a single time. V and J are TRBV19 and TRBJ2-4; tentatively, D is TRBD1 (6 bases). The CDR3 spans 14 residues. V dropped 5 bases and J dropped 3 bases, with 11 bases sitting between them. Germline V CDR1 and CDR2: LNHDA, SQIVND (reference sequence). CDR3 in amino acids: CASSAGDRKNIQYF. The CDR3 DNA sequence: TGTGCCAGTAGTGCAGGGGATCGCAAAAACATTCAGTACTTC.

The genes are TRBV2 and TRBJ2-3, with a possible D match to TRBD1 (6 bases). This CDR3 contains 13 residues. Germline CDR1 SNHLY, CDR2 FYNNEI. V was cut by 9 bases and J by 6 bases, with 16 bases left in between. This chain's CDR3 is CARAAGQGDTQYF. CDR3 coding DNA: TGTGCCAGGGCGGCAGGGCAGGGGGATACGCAGTATTTT.

The chain has TRBV19 and TRBJ2-3; D is ambiguous. Trimming left V 4 bases short and J 5 bases short, with 4 bases between. CDR3 size: 11 residues. CDR1 is LNHDA and CDR2 is SQIVND in the germline V gene (reference sequence). The CDR3 sequence is CASSTGDTQYF. CDR3 nucleotides: TGTGCCAGTAGTACGGGAGATACGCAGTATTTT.

The chain uses TRBV18 and TRBJ2-5; 7 bases match TRBD2. The CDR3 has 14 amino acids. The junction had 3 bases not matched to a gene; V was cut back by 0 bases and J by 5 bases. Germline V lookup: CDR1 KGHSH, CDR2 LQKENI. The chain's CDR3 is CASSPPTGGETQYF. The CDR3 bases are TGTGCCAGCTCACCACCCACGGGGGGTGAGACCCAGTACTTC.